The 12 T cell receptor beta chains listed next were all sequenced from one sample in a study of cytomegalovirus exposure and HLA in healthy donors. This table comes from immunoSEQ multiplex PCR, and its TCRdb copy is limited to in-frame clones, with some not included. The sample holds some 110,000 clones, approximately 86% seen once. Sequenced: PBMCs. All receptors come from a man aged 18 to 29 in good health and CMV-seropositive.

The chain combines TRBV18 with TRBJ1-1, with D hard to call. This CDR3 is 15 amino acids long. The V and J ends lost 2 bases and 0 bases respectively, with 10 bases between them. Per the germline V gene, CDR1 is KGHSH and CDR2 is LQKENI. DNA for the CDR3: TGTGCCAGCTCACCATTTTCACAAATGAACACTGAAGCTTTCTTT. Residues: CASSPFSQMNTEAFF.

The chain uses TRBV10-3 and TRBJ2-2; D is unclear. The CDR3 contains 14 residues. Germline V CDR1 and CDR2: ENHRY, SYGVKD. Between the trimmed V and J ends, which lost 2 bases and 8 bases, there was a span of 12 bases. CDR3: CAISELSLRGELFF. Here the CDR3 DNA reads TGTGCCATCAGTGAGCTTTCACTCCGAGGGGAGCTGTTTTTT.

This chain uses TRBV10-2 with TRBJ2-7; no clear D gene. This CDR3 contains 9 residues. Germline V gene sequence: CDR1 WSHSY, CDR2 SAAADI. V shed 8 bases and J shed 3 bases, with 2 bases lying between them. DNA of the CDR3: TGCGCCAGCCGCTACGAGCAGTACTTC. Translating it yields CASRYEQYF.

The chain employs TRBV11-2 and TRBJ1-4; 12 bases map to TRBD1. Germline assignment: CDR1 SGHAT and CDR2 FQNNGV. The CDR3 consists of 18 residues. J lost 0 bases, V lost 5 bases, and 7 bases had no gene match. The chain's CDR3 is CASSPGTGGLATNEKLFF. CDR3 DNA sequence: TGTGCCAGCAGCCCCGGGACAGGGGGCCTGGCAACTAATGAAAAACTGTTTTTT.

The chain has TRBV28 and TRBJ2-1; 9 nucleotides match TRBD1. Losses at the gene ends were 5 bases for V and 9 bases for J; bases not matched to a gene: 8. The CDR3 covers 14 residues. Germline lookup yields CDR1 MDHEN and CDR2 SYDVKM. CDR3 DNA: TGTGCCAGCAGTCGAATTACAGGGGGCTTTGAGCAGTTCTTC. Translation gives CASSRITGGFEQFF.

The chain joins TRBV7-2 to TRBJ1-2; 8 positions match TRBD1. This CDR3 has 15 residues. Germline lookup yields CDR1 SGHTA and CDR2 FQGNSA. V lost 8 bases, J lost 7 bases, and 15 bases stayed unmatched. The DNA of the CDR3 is TGTGCCAGCCACTTAACTCCCAGGGGGCTTGGTGGCTACACCTTC. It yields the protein CASHLTPRGLGGYTF.

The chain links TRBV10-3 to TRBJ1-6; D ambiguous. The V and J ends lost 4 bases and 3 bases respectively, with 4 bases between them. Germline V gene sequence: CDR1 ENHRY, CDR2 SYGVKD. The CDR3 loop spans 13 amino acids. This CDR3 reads CAISALYNSPLHF. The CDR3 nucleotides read TGTGCCATCAGTGCCCTCTATAATTCACCCCTCCACTTT.

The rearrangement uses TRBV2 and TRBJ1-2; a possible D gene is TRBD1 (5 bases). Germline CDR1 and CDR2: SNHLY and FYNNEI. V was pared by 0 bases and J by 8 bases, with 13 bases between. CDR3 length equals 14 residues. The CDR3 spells CASSEAQGLSGYTF. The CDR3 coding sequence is TGTGCCAGCAGTGAAGCGCAGGGTTTGAGCGGCTACACCTTC.

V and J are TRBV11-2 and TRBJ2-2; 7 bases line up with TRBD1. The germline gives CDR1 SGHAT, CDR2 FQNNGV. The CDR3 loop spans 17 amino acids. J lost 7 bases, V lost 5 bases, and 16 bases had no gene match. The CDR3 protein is CASSPLSDRARGGELFF. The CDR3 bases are TGTGCCAGCAGCCCGCTCTCCGACAGGGCTCGTGGCGGGGAGCTGTTTTTT.

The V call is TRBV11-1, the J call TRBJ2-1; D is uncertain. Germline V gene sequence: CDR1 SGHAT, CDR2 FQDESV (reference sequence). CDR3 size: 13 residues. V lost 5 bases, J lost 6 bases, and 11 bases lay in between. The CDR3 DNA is TGTGCCAGCAGCCCCTTAGAGATCAATGAGCAGTTCTTC. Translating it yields CASSPLEINEQFF.

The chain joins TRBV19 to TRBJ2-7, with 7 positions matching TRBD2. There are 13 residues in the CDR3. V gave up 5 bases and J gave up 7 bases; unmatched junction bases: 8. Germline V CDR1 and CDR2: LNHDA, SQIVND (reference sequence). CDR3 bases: TGTGCCAGTAGTGCCACGGGGGGTTGGGAGCAGTACTTC. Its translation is CASSATGGWEQYF.

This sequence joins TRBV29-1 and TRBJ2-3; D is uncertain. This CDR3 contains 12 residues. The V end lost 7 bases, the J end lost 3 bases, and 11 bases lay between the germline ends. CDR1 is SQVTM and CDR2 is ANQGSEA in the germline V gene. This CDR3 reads CSGLLQTDTQYF. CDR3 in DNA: TGCAGCGGCCTCTTACAGACAGATACGCAGTATTTT.